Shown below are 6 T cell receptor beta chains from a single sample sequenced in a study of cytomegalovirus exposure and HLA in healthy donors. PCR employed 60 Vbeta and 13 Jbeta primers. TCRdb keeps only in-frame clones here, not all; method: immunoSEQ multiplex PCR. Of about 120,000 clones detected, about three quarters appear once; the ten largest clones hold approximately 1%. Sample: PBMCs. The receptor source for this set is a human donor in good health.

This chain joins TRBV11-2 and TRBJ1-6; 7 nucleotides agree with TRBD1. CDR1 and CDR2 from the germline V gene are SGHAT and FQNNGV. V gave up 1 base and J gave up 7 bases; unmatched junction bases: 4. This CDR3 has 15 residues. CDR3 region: CASSLAGTANSPLHF. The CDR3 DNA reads TGTGCCAGCAGCTTAGCCGGGACAGCAAATTCACCCCTCCACTTT.

The CDR3 region has the DNA TGTGCCAGCAGTTCCCTTGGGTCAGGGGAGTATGGCTACACCTTC. Residues: CASSSLGSGEYGYTF. The chain links TRBV6-5 to TRBJ1-2, with D possibly being TRBD1 (6 bases). V lost 4 bases to trimming and J lost 5 bases, with 17 bases between them. Germline V gives CDR1 MNHEY, CDR2 SVGAGI. This CDR3 region has 15 residues.

The CDR3 DNA follows: TGTGCCAGCACCGAGAATTTCGGCTACACCTTC. Protein sequence: CASTENFGYTF. This chain uses TRBV6-5 with TRBJ1-2; D gene uncertain. Trimming took 7 bases from V and 8 from J, leaving 11 bases between them. This CDR3 spans 11 amino acids. The germline CDR1 and CDR2 sequences are MNHEY and SVGAGI.

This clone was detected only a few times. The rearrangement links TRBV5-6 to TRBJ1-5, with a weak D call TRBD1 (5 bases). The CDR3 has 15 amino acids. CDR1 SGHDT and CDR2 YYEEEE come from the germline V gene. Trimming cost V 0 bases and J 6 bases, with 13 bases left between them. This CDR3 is CASSLAVQGGQPQHF. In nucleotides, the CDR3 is TGTGCCAGCAGCTTGGCAGTGCAGGGAGGTCAGCCCCAGCATTTT.

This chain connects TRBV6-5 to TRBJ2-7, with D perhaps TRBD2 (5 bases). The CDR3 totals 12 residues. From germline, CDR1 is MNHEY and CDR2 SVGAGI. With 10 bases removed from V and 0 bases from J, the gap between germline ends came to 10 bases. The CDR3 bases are TGTGCCACGGCGGGCAGCTCCTACGAGCAGTACTTC. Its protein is CATAGSSYEQYF.

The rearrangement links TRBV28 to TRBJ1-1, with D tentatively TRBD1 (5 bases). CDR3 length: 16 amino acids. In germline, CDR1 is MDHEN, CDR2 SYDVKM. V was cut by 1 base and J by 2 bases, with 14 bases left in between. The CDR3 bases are TGTGCCAGCAGTTTATCGGGGACTCAGTTTAACACTGAAGCTTTCTTT. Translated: CASSLSGTQFNTEAFF.